Presented here are 26 T cell receptor beta chains from one specimen sequenced in a study of blood T cell repertoires in COVID-19. TCRdb keeps only in-frame clones here, not all; method: immunoSEQ multiplex PCR. The sample carries fewer than 80,000 clones, more than 85% recorded once. The specimen sequenced was peripheral blood. These receptors were obtained from a man aged 70-80 years with acute or convalescent COVID-19.

The genes are TRBV12-3 or TRBV12-4 and TRBJ1-1, with TRBD1 matching over 7 bases. The CDR3 runs 12 residues. The V segment lost 5 bases and the J segment 10 bases; nucleotides outside the gene matches: 7. The CDR3 loop reads CASSPNRDRAFF. CDR3 DNA sequence: TGTGCCAGCAGTCCAAACCGGGACAGAGCTTTCTTT.

This rearrangement joins TRBV25-1 to TRBJ1-2; 11 nucleotides agree with TRBD1. V lost 4 bases and J lost 8; bases outside the gene matches: 6. The CDR3 is 14 amino acids. Looked up from germline, CDR1 is MGHDK and CDR2 is SYGVNS. The DNA for the CDR3 is TGTGCCAGCAGTGCACCGGGACAGGGGGGGGGCTACACCTTC. Protein: CASSAPGQGGGYTF.

The chain joins TRBV5-1 to TRBJ2-1; possibly TRBD1 for D (5 bases). Germline CDR1 SGHRS, CDR2 YFSETQ. The CDR3 covers 12 residues. The germline V and J ends were trimmed by 4 bases and 10 bases, with 12 bases remaining between them. The CDR3 reads CASSRPPGEQFF. CDR3 nucleotide sequence: TGCGCCAGCAGCAGGCCGCCAGGGGAGCAGTTCTTC.

The CDR3 DNA sequence: TGTGCCAGCAGCTCGGAGATCTCTGGAAACACCATATATTTT. It specifies CASSSEISGNTIYF. This chain links TRBV5-4 with TRBJ1-3; D is uncertain. The CDR3 totals 14 residues. Germline V lookup: CDR1 SGHNT, CDR2 YYREEE (reference sequence). Trimming shortened V by 3 bases and J by 0 bases, and 7 bases separated the two germline ends.

The gene calls are TRBV19 and TRBJ1-5, with 8 positions matching TRBD1. The CDR3 sequence is 13 residues long. Germline lookup yields CDR1 LNHDA and CDR2 SQIVND (reference sequence). V was pared by 6 bases and J by 3 bases, with 1 base of the junction left unmatched. The CDR3 here is CASSRGPNQPQHF. In nucleotides, the CDR3 is TGTGCCAGTAGCAGGGGGCCCAATCAGCCCCAGCATTTT. The full variable domain, with the rest looked up from reference TRBV19 and TRBJ1-5, is DGGITQSPKYLFRKEGQNVTLSCEQNLNHDAMYWYRQDPGQGLRLIYYSQIVNDFQKGDIAEGYSVSREKKESFPLTVTSAQKNPTAFYLCASSRGPNQPQHFGDGTRLSIL.

On this clone itself: One junction end does not reproduce the germline sequence, and a read error may be involved. This chain connects TRBV7-9 to TRBJ2-1; D possibly corresponds to TRBD2 (6 bases). Germline CDR1 SEHNR, CDR2 FQNEAQ (reference sequence). CDR3 size: 16 residues. CDR3 DNA: TGTGCCAGCACCTTATGGCGGGGCGGAGACTACAATGAGCAGTTCTTC. The encoded protein is CASTLWRGGDYNEQFF.

The J gene is TRBJ2-7, the V gene TRBV30, with a possible D match to TRBD1 (6 bases). There are 12 residues in the CDR3. Germline V gene sequence: CDR1 GTSNPN, CDR2 SVGIG (reference sequence). Trimming cost V 3 bases and J 2 bases, with 8 bases left between them. CDR3 nucleotides: TGTGCCTGGAGCCGACAGGCCTACGAGCAGTACTTC. It translates to CAWSRQAYEQYF.

This clone has only one observation. The V call is TRBV5-1, the J call TRBJ2-1, with D perhaps TRBD2 (6 bases). CDR1 is SGHRS and CDR2 is YFSETQ in the germline V gene. V was cut by 3 bases and J by 8 bases, with 18 bases left in between. The CDR3 is 15 amino acids. This CDR3 is CASSSPRGTLYEQFF. For the CDR3, the DNA is TGCGCCAGCAGCTCCCCGCGGGGCACGCTCTATGAGCAGTTCTTC.

The table lists this clone with a count of one. This rearrangement joins TRBV9 to TRBJ2-1; D gene ambiguous. The CDR3 extends over 13 amino acids. Germline CDR1 reads SGDLS; CDR2 reads YYNGEE. Trimming cost V 6 bases and J 2 bases, with 9 bases left between them. The CDR3 here is CASNSRTYNEQFF. The CDR3 nucleotides are TGTGCCAGCAATTCTCGTACCTACAATGAGCAGTTCTTC. The whole variable domain, remainder taken from reference TRBV9 and TRBJ2-1, is DSGVTQTPKHLITATGQRVTLRCSPRSGDLSVYWYQQSLDQGLQFLIQYYNGEERAKGNILERFSAQQFPDLHSELNLSSLELGDSALYFCASNSRTYNEQFFGPGTRLTVL.

This chain connects TRBV9 to TRBJ2-5; a weak D match, TRBD1 (6 bases). The V end was cut by 4 bases, the J end by 3 bases, with 13 bases between. CDR1 and CDR2 from the germline V gene are SGDLS and YYNGEE. This CDR3 is built from 14 residues. This CDR3 is CASSPRAGEETQYF. The CDR3 region has the DNA TGTGCCAGCAGCCCCCGGGCAGGGGAAGAGACCCAGTACTTC. The variable domain in full, completed from reference TRBV9 and TRBJ2-5, reads DSGVTQTPKHLITATGQRVTLRCSPRSGDLSVYWYQQSLDQGLQFLIQYYNGEERAKGNILERFSAQQFPDLHSELNLSSLELGDSALYFCASSPRAGEETQYFGPGTRLLVL.

V is TRBV7-9 and J is TRBJ2-1, with a tentative D call TRBD2 (6 bases). V was clipped by 5 bases and J by 0 bases, with 11 bases between them. The CDR3 runs 15 residues. Germline V gene sequence: CDR1 SEHNR, CDR2 FQNEAQ (reference sequence). The DNA of the CDR3 is TGTGCCAGCAGCCCGGGAGTGAGCTCCTACAATGAGCAGTTCTTC. The encoded protein is CASSPGVSSYNEQFF.

This clone was recorded only once. V usage is TRBV6-5 and J usage is TRBJ1-5, with D perhaps TRBD1 (6 bases). The CDR3 sequence is 15 residues long. Trimming cost V 6 bases and J 0 bases, with 12 bases left between them. Per the germline V gene, CDR1 is MNHEY and CDR2 is SVGAGI. The CDR3 DNA is TGTGCCAGCAGACAGGGTACGATTAGCAATCAGCCCCAGCATTTT. It translates to CASRQGTISNQPQHF.

The rearrangement joins TRBV5-1 to TRBJ2-5, with TRBD1 matching over 8 bases. Germline trimming cut 4 bases from V and 2 bases from J; bases unmatched to any gene: 10. From germline, CDR1 is SGHRS and CDR2 YFSETQ. The CDR3 extends over 16 amino acids. The CDR3 loop reads CASSQPRTGNQETQYF. The CDR3 nucleotides read TGCGCCAGCAGCCAACCCAGGACAGGGAATCAAGAGACCCAGTACTTC.

The chain carries TRBV4-1 and TRBJ2-1, with 8 bases that match TRBD1. Germline lookup yields CDR1 MGHRA and CDR2 YSYEKL. V was clipped by 1 base and J by 8 bases; unmatched bases: 7. The CDR3 spans 15 residues. CDR3 residues: CASSQGTGHSDEQFF. CDR3 nucleotides: TGCGCCAGCAGCCAAGGGACAGGGCATTCGGATGAGCAGTTCTTC.

The chain uses TRBV18 and TRBJ1-3; perhaps TRBD1 as D (6 bases). Trimming removed 5 bases at V and 1 base at J, with 15 bases between. The CDR3 consists of 16 residues. Germline V gene data show CDR1 as KGHSH and CDR2 as LQKENI. Here the CDR3 DNA reads TGTGCCAGCTCAGTCTCTGGTACAGGGTCTGGAAACACCATATATTTT. Translated, it gives CASSVSGTGSGNTIYF.

This clone was detected only a few times. The CDR3 sequence is CASSTIGAYEQYF. The DNA of the CDR3 is TGCGCCAGCAGCACCATAGGGGCCTACGAGCAGTACTTC. The genes are TRBV5-1 and TRBJ2-7; D may be TRBD1 (5 bases). CDR3 length equals 13 residues. Between the trimmed V and J ends, which lost 4 bases and 2 bases, there was a span of 10 bases. CDR1 and CDR2 from the germline V gene are SGHRS and YFSETQ.

The CDR3 region has the DNA TGCGCCAGCAGCTTGGTGGTTGGGCAGGGGGGCACTGAAGCTTTCTTT. The encoded protein is CASSLVVGQGGTEAFF. The V gene is TRBV5-1, the J gene TRBJ1-1; 7 nucleotides match TRBD1. The CDR3 has 16 amino acids. The germline V gene has CDR1 SGHRS and CDR2 YFSETQ. Germline trimming cut 0 bases from V and 4 bases from J; bases unmatched to any gene: 9.

The V and J genes are TRBV28 and TRBJ1-2; the D gene is possibly TRBD1 (6 bases). The ends were cut back, 4 bases at V and 8 bases at J, with 11 bases in the middle. Germline lookup yields CDR1 MDHEN and CDR2 SYDVKM. The CDR3 is made up of 12 amino acids. CDR3 in amino acids: CASSSLGTGYTF. The CDR3 DNA is TGTGCCAGCAGTTCTTTGGGGACAGGCTACACCTTC.

This rearrangement joins TRBV6-6 to TRBJ1-2; tentative D call: TRBD1 (6 bases). Trimming took 5 bases from V and 4 from J, leaving 14 bases between them. The germline V gene encodes CDR1 MNHNY and CDR2 SVGAGI (reference sequence). This CDR3 is built from 14 residues. CDR3 in DNA: TGTGCCAGCAGTGCCCTAACAGGGAGCTATGGCTACACCTTC. It encodes CASSALTGSYGYTF.

The CDR3 region is CATQSGVQETQYF. The CDR3 DNA reads TGTGCCACCCAGAGCGGGGTCCAAGAGACCCAGTACTTC. The chain links TRBV10-3 to TRBJ2-5, with 7 bases lining up with TRBD2. Trimming took 10 bases from V and 1 from J; bases not matched to a gene: 6. The germline V gene has CDR1 ENHRY and CDR2 SYGVKD. The CDR3 covers 13 residues.

This chain uses TRBV6-4 with TRBJ2-2; no firm D call. This CDR3 has 14 amino acids. V was pared by 8 bases and J by 4 bases, with 14 bases between. From germline, CDR1 is MRHNA and CDR2 SNTAGT. The CDR3 sequence is CASRLFSGTGELFF. CDR3 DNA sequence: TGTGCCAGCCGCCTATTTTCCGGCACCGGGGAGCTGTTTTTT.

This chain uses TRBV30 with TRBJ1-5; maybe TRBD1 (5 bases). The CDR3 has 15 residues. The V end was cut by 2 bases, the J end by 0 bases, with 11 bases between. The germline CDR1 and CDR2 sequences are GTSNPN and SVGIG (reference sequence). The CDR3 nucleotides are TGTGCCTGGAGTAGGGGACTCGGTAGCAATCAGCCCCAGCATTTT. Its translation: CAWSRGLGSNQPQHF.

This clone is a singleton in its sample. The gene calls are TRBV6-5 and TRBJ2-1, with a weak D call TRBD2 (6 bases). The CDR3 is 15 amino acids. Germline V CDR1 and CDR2: MNHEY, SVGAGI. V was trimmed by 6 bases and J by 8 bases, leaving 20 bases between them. Written as DNA, the CDR3 is TGTGCCAGCAGGGCGGGACCGACGGTAGGGGATGAGCAGTTCTTC. Encoded protein: CASRAGPTVGDEQFF.

The chain is built from TRBV5-1 and TRBJ1-1; D call uncertain. V dropped 4 bases and J dropped 4 bases, with 11 bases sitting between them. There are 13 residues in the CDR3. Germline CDR1 is SGHRS and CDR2 is YFSETQ. The CDR3 spells CASSAELGTEAFF. The CDR3 DNA follows: TGCGCCAGCAGCGCGGAGCTGGGCACTGAAGCTTTCTTT.

This clone was found once. The V gene is TRBV29-1, the J gene TRBJ1-2; tentatively, D is TRBD1 (6 bases). Germline V gene sequence: CDR1 SQVTM, CDR2 ANQGSEA. The CDR3 is 14 amino acids. The V end was cut by 4 bases, the J end by 4 bases, with 16 bases between. The chain's CDR3 is CSVVLGGRSYGYTF. The CDR3 bases are TGCAGCGTTGTCCTTGGGGGCCGCAGCTATGGCTACACCTTC.

The rearrangement links TRBV11-3 to TRBJ2-5, with 9 bases identical to TRBD1. Per the germline V gene, CDR1 is SGHNT and CDR2 is YENEEA. J lost 1 base, V lost 5 bases, and 5 bases had no gene match. The CDR3 contains 15 residues. The CDR3 spells CASSPGTGSQETQYF. For the CDR3, the DNA is TGTGCCAGCAGCCCCGGGACAGGGAGCCAAGAGACCCAGTACTTC. Full variable domain (missing parts from reference TRBV11-3 and TRBJ2-5): EAGVVQSPRYKIIEKKQPVAFWCNPISGHNTLYWYLQNLGQGPELLIRYENEEAVDDSQLPKDRFSAERLKGVDSTLKIQPAELGDSAVYLCASSPGTGSQETQYFGPGTRLLVL.